One and the same sample provided the 7 T cell receptor beta chains below, sequenced in a study of identical twins. Using its own MiXCR run on the 5' RACE reads, TCRdb lists one record per CDR3 protein. The sample holds about 890,000 distinct CDR3 sequences, roughly an eighth seen once. These data also formed part of another study, on yellow fever vaccine responses in identical twins.

The sequenced sample was PBMCs. These receptors were obtained from a woman aged 18-35 years in good health.

J is TRBJ2-7 and V is TRBV6-1; a weak D match, TRBD2 (5 bases). The CDR3 loop spans 15 amino acids. Germline V gives CDR1 MNHNS, CDR2 SASEGT. V was cut by 6 bases and J by 7 bases, with 22 bases left in between. DNA of the CDR3: TGTGCCAGCAGCCCAGGTGGTAGGACTTATCTTGAGCAGTACGTC. This translates into CASSPGGRTYLEQYV.

In this sample, this clonotype turned up a few times. The chain has TRBV10-3 and TRBJ2-7, with 13 bases that match TRBD2. V lost 4 bases, J lost 7 bases, and 25 bases stayed unmatched. CDR3 length: 21 residues. The germline gives CDR1 ENHRY, CDR2 SYGVKD. Written as DNA, the CDR3 is TGTGCCATCAGTGGACCAAGGACTAGCGGGAGTTTTGTCCGAGGTCCGGGTGAGCAGTACTTC. It is translated as CAISGPRTSGSFVRGPGEQYF.

This sequence joins TRBV7-9 and TRBJ2-1; 10 nucleotides align to TRBD2. With 5 bases clipped from V and 3 bases from J, the junction kept 7 bases outside the gene matches. The CDR3 sequence is 16 residues long. Looked up from germline, CDR1 is SEHNR and CDR2 is FQNEAQ (reference sequence). CDR3 sequence: CASSTSSGGIYNEQFF. The CDR3 region has the DNA TGTGCCAGCAGCACATCTAGCGGGGGCATCTACAATGAGCAGTTCTTC.

The sample holds a few counts of this clonotype. The V and J genes are TRBV6-5 and TRBJ1-5; a possible D gene is TRBD1 (6 bases). This CDR3 region has 14 residues. V dropped 4 bases and J dropped 5 bases, with 12 bases sitting between them. Germline CDR1 is MNHEY and CDR2 is SVGAGI. CDR3 coding DNA: TGTGCCAGCAGTTTGGGGGCGACGCATCAGCCCCAGCATTTT. It codes for CASSLGATHQPQHF.

This clonotype came up once. The chain employs TRBV3-1 and TRBJ2-7; 11 bases line up with TRBD2. Losses at the gene ends were 11 bases for V and 0 bases for J; bases not matched to a gene: 18. This CDR3 is 18 amino acids long. Germline CDR1 and CDR2: LGHDT and YNNKEL (reference sequence). The CDR3 region is CAFCSGTSGVQISYEQYV. The CDR3 region has the DNA TGTGCCTTCTGTTCCGGGACTAGCGGAGTCCAAATCTCCTACGAGCAGTACGTC.

In this sample, this clonotype turned up a few times. The rearrangement joins TRBV10-3 to TRBJ2-5, with D possibly TRBD2 on 6 matching bases. CDR1 is ENHRY, CDR2 SYGVKD, per germline. V was clipped by 6 bases and J by 5 bases, with 22 bases between them. The CDR3 spans 16 residues. CDR3 in amino acids: CAISPKGQGLSETQYF. The CDR3 nucleotides read TGTGCCATCAGCCCCAAGGGGCAGGGACTTTCGGAGACCCAGTACTTC.

This clonotype was observed a few times. The CDR3 DNA follows: TGTGCCATCAGTGAGTCACGGCAGTCGGGCACCGGGGAGCTGTTTTTT. Its protein is CAISESRQSGTGELFF. The chain couples TRBV10-3 to TRBJ2-2; D is undetermined. CDR3 length: 16 residues. Per the germline V gene, CDR1 is ENHRY and CDR2 is SYGVKD. The V end was cut by 0 bases, the J end by 4 bases, with 12 bases between.